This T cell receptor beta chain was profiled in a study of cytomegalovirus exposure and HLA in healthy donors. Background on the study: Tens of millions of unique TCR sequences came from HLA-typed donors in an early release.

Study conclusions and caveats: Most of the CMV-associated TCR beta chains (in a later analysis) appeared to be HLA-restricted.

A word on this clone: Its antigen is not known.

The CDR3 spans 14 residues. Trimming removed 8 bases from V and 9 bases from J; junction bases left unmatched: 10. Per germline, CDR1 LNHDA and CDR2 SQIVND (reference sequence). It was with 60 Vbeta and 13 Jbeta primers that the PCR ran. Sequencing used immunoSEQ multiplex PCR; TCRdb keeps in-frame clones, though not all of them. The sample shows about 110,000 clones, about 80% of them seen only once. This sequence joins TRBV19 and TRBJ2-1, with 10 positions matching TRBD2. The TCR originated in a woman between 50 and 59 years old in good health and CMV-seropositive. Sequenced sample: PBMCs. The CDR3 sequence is CASRSGGAGSEQFF. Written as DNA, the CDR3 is TGTGCCAGTCGGAGCGGGGGGGCAGGGAGTGAGCAGTTCTTC.